This T cell receptor (beta chain) was recovered during a study of Ad26.COV2.S vaccination and SARS-CoV-2 variants. Overall study: A participant enrolled in the COV1001 Ad26.COV2.S trial arm provided the sample. Doses of Ad26.COV2.S were injected into muscle once or twice, 56 days apart. Study conclusions and caveats: Non-spike TCR breadth was similar in vaccine and placebo recipients.

Losses at the gene ends were 0 bases for V and 0 bases for J; bases not matched to a gene: 4. Germline lookup yields CDR1 SEHNR and CDR2 FQNEAQ (reference sequence). The CDR3 totals 16 residues. Turning to this clone: The target antigen is unknown.

Method: immunoSEQ multiplex PCR; TCRdb's copy keeps in-frame clones and lacks some. The sample has about 280,000 clones; more than 75% are singletons. This sample's treatment: about 20 received Ad26.COV2.S at low or high dose, single or two shots; 5 received placebo; per-sample allocation not given. It was on day 63 after the first vaccine or placebo injection that samples were taken. A Boston donor was an adult aged 18-55 years. The receptor was derived from a person between 18 and 59 years old who received the Ad26.COV2.S COVID-19 vaccine or a placebo. This chain uses TRBV7-9 with TRBJ2-5, with TRBD2 identical over 7 bases. Source: peripheral blood, taken in a trial of Ad26.COV2.S vaccine versus placebo. CDR3 DNA sequence: TGTGCCAGCAGCTTAGCTCGAGCGGGGTACCAAGAGACCCAGTACTTC. Protein: CASSLARAGYQETQYF.